This T cell receptor (beta chain) was sequenced in a study of response to subunit inactivated influenza vaccine. This clonotype was seen ten or more times. A single record per CDR3 protein comes from TCRdb applying MiXCR to the RT-PCR reads. This sample yields fewer than 700,000 distinct CDR3 sequences, of which roughly 13% are seen a single time; around 12% belongs to the top ten. The specimen was PBMCs from blood, collected more than 35 days after vaccination. This receptor was identified in a man aged 45-65 years who received an inactivated influenza vaccine.

This chain's CDR3 is CASSLTGTGAYEQYF. For the CDR3, the DNA is TGCGCCAGCAGCCTGACCGGGACAGGGGCATACGAGCAGTACTTC. The chain combines TRBV5-1 with TRBJ2-7; 10 nucleotides line up with TRBD1. The length of the CDR3 is 15 residues. The V gene end was trimmed by 4 bases and the J gene end by 4 bases; junction bases not matched to a gene: 8. CDR1 SGHRS and CDR2 YFSETQ come from the germline V gene.